A single sample gave rise to the 10 T cell receptor beta chains below, sequenced in a study of response to subunit inactivated influenza vaccine. TCRdb redid the calling of the RT-PCR reads with MiXCR, one entry per CDR3 protein. The sample gives about 530,000 distinct CDR3 sequences, approximately 12% of which show up once; roughly 10% is in the top ten. The sample consisted of PBMCs from blood, taken on the day of vaccination. Receptor source: a man aged 45-65 years who received an inactivated influenza vaccine.

This clonotype has more than one count but fewer than ten. The V gene is TRBV27, the J gene TRBJ1-5; TRBD1 might be the D (5 bases). CDR3 length: 12 residues. Trimming left V 5 bases short and J 9 bases short, with 11 bases between. Germline lookup yields CDR1 MNHEY and CDR2 SMNVEV (reference sequence). CDR3 region: CASSTAGGPQHF. CDR3 DNA sequence: TGTGCCAGCAGTACCGCTGGGGGGCCCCAGCATTTT.

This clonotype was observed a handful of times. This chain uses TRBV19 with TRBJ2-1; 7 bases are shared with TRBD2. Germline V gene sequence: CDR1 LNHDA, CDR2 SQIVND (reference sequence). CDR3 length: 15 amino acids. J was trimmed by 4 bases and V by 4 bases; bases with no gene match: 7. The CDR3 here is CASSTGLGTYNEQFF. CDR3 sequence (DNA): TGTGCCAGTAGTACCGGACTAGGTACTTACAATGAGCAGTTCTTC.

The chain employs TRBV2 and TRBJ1-5; 10 nucleotides line up with TRBD1. Germline assignment: CDR1 SNHLY and CDR2 FYNNEI. J was trimmed by 4 bases and V by 5 bases; bases with no gene match: 5. The CDR3 contains 15 residues. CDR3 DNA: TGTGCCAGCAGTATAGACAGGGGGCTGAATCAGCCCCAGCATTTT. This encodes CASSIDRGLNQPQHF.

The CDR3 spells CASSQAPYQETQYF. The CDR3, as DNA: TGCGCCAGCAGCCAAGCTCCGTACCAAGAGACCCAGTACTTC. This chain connects TRBV4-3 to TRBJ2-5, with D unresolved. The V end lost 1 base, the J end lost 0 bases, and 6 bases lay between the germline ends. Germline V lookup: CDR1 LGHNA, CDR2 YSLEER. The CDR3 is 14 amino acids.

Remarks on this clonotype: A single base separates this from a much larger clone, so it may be a read error. J is TRBJ2-3 and V is TRBV4-3; D uncertain. V was trimmed by 0 bases and J by 4 bases, leaving 8 bases between them. Germline V gene lookup returns CDR1 LGHNA and CDR2 YSLEER. The CDR3 length is 14 residues. CDR3 region: CASSQDTPSDTQYF. DNA for the CDR3: TGCGCCAGCAGCCAAGATACCCCCTCAGATACGCAGTATTTT.

This clonotype was counted ten times or more. The chain carries TRBV20-1 and TRBJ2-1, with D possibly being TRBD2 (5 bases). Per germline, CDR1 DFQATT and CDR2 SNEGSKA (reference sequence). This CDR3 has 10 residues. V was trimmed by 3 bases and J by 8 bases, leaving 5 bases between them. The CDR3 DNA sequence: TGCAGTGCTAGGAGGGATGAGCAGTTCTTC. Amino acids: CSARRDEQFF.

The chain combines TRBV20-1 with TRBJ2-7; TRBD2 matches 13 bases. Germline assignment: CDR1 DFQATT and CDR2 SNEGSKA (reference sequence). CDR3 length: 16 residues. With V trimmed by 3 bases and J by 4 bases, 9 bases remained unmatched. The CDR3 bases are TGCAGTGCTAGTAGCCCGACTAGCGGGAGGAAGTACGAGCAGTACTTC. Residues: CSASSPTSGRKYEQYF.

The chain combines TRBV28 with TRBJ2-2; TRBD1 might be the D (5 bases). With 5 bases removed from V and 3 bases from J, the gap between germline ends came to 13 bases. Looked up from germline, CDR1 is MDHEN and CDR2 is SYDVKM. The CDR3 sequence is 15 residues long. CDR3 in amino acids: CASSPTWGDTGELFF. The CDR3 DNA follows: TGTGCCAGCAGTCCCACGTGGGGCGACACCGGGGAGCTGTTTTTT.

This chain links TRBV12-3 or TRBV12-4 with TRBJ1-5; D perhaps matches TRBD1 (6 bases). This CDR3 spans 14 amino acids. V was trimmed by 2 bases and J by 3 bases, leaving 8 bases between them. CDR3 sequence (DNA): TGTGCCAGCAGTTTACAGGGGTTCAATCAGCCCCAGCATTTT. It encodes CASSLQGFNQPQHF.

This clonotype was picked up many times. This rearrangement joins TRBV6-1 to TRBJ1-4; D perhaps matches TRBD1 (6 bases). V was trimmed by 8 bases and J by 6 bases, leaving 16 bases between them. From germline, CDR1 is MNHNS and CDR2 SASEGT. This CDR3 comprises 14 residues. For the CDR3, the DNA is TGTGCCAGCCGCCCATTCGGGGGCTATGAAAAACTGTTTTTT. Translation: CASRPFGGYEKLFF.